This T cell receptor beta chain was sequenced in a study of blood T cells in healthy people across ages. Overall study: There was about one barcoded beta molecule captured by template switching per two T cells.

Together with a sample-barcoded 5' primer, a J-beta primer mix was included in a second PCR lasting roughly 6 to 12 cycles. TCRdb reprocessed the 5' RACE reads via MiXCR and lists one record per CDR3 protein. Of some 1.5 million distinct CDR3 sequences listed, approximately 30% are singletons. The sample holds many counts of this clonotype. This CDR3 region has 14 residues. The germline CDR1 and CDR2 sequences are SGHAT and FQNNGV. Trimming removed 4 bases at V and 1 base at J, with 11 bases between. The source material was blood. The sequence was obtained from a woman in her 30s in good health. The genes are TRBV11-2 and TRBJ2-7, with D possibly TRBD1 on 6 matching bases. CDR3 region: CASSYPGQSYEQYF. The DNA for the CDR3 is TGTGCCAGCAGCTACCCGGGACAATCCTACGAGCAGTACTTC.